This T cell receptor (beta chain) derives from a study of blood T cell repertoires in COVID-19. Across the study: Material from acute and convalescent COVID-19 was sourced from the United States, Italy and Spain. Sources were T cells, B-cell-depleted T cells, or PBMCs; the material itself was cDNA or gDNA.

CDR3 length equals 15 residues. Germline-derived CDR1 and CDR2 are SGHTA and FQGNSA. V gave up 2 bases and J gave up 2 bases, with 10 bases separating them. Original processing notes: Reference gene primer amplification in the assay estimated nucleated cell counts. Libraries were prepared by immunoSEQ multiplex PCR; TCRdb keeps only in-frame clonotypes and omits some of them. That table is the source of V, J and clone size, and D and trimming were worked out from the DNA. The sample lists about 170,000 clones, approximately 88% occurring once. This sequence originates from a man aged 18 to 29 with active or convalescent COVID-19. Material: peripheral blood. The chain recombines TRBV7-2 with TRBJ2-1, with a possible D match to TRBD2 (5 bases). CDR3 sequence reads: CASSLKVTTYNEQFF. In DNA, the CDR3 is TGTGCCAGCAGCTTAAAGGTGACTACCTACAATGAGCAGTTCTTC. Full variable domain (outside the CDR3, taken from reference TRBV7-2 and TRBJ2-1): GAGVSQSPSNKVTEKGKDVELRCDPISGHTALYWYRQSLGQGLEFLIYFQGNSAPDKSGLPSDRFSAERTGGSVSTLTIQRTQQEDSAVYLCASSLKVTTYNEQFFGPGTRLTVL.